This TCR beta chain stems from a study of tumor-infiltrating lymphocytes in primary liver carcinoma. Study background: The five patients, who were men and women, ranged in age from 30 to 69 years. Each of the samples returned roughly 3.65 to 8 million productive TCRbeta reads (a yield similar across tissue types). Study conclusions and caveats: Tumors had a significantly higher top-250-clone fraction than blood (p = 0.039).

As concerns this clonotype: What it recognizes is unknown.

This CDR3 has 12 residues. Germline V lookup: CDR1 MNHEY, CDR2 SVGAGI. The ends were cut back, 5 bases at V and 5 bases at J, with 7 bases in the middle. The researchers produced TCR beta cDNA from approximately 540 ng total RNA with a constant-region primer. ARM-PCR was slightly modified, and three nested multiplex PCR rounds with it gave rise to the TCR beta libraries. Running nine to ten cycles apiece, the first two PCR rounds relied on TRBV1-TRBV30 forward primers together with a C-beta reverse primer. TCRdb passed the multiplex PCR reads through MiXCR, listing each CDR3 protein once. The table records 40,000 to 55,000 distinct CDR3 sequences, around 77% of them present only once. Co-extraction of RNA and DNA was performed on about 19-30 mg of unsorted bulk tissue. Donors were untreated and chronically infected with HBV.

The TCR sequence derives from a middle-aged man with primary liver carcinoma and hepatitis B virus infection. Material for sequencing was liver tumor tissue from sampling region 5. The subset is: tumor region T5, tumor centre. The rearrangement joins TRBV6-5 to TRBJ2-1; D not resolved. DNA for the CDR3: TGTGCCAGCAGTCAAGTTAACAATGAGCAGTTCTTC. This translates into CASSQVNNEQFF.